This T cell receptor (beta chain) was obtained from a study of T cell responses to AZD1222 COVID-19 vaccine. Study observations and caveats: Regions left unmutated in variants are reportedly the target of nearly half of spike-specific TCRs. Among the donors, most were white British and more were female, and clonal diversity was possibly underestimated. Repertoire samples came only from after the peak T cell response.

The CDR3 has 14 residues. Per the germline V gene, CDR1 is MNHNS and CDR2 is SASEGT. J gave up 5 bases and V 0 bases, and 4 bases lay outside the gene matches. As regards this clone: What it binds is unknown.

Data came from immunoSEQ multiplex PCR; TCRdb stores just in-frame clones and leaves some out. The table records about 160,000 clones, around 91% of them present only once. The source of this sequence is an adult in good health. Source: peripheral blood, taken on day 0 of AZD1222 vaccination. This rearrangement joins TRBV6-1 to TRBJ2-7; 7 bases are a match to TRBD1. CDR3 DNA: TGTGCCAGCAGTGAAGCGGGACAGCTACACGAGCAGTACGTC. Translated, it gives CASSEAGQLHEQYV.